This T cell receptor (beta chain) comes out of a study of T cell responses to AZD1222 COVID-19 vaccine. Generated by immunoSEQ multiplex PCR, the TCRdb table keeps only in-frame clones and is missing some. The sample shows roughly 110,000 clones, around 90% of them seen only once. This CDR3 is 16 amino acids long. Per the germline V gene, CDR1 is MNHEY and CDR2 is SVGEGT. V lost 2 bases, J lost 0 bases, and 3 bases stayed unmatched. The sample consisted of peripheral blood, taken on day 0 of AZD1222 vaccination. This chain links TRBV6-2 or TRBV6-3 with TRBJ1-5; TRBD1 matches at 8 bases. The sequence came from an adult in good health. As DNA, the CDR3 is TGTGCCAGCAGTTACGCTGGGACAGGTAGCAATCAGCCCCAGCATTTT. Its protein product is CASSYAGTGSNQPQHF.